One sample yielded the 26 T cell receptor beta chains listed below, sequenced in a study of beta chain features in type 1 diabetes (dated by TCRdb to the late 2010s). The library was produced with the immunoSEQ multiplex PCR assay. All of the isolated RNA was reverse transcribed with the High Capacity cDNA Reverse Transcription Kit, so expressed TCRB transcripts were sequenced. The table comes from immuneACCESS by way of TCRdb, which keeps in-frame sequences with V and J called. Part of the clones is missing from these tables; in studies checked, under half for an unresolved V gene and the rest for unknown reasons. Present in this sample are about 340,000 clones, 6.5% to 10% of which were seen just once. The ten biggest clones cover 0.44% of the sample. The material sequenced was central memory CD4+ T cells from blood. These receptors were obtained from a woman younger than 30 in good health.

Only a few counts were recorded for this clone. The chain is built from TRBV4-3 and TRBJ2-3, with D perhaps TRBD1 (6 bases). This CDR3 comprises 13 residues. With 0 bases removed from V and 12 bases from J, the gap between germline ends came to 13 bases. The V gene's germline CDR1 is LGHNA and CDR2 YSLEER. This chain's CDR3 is CASSQELQGSQYF. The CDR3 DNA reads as TGCGCCAGCAGCCAAGAGCTCCAGGGGTCTCAGTATTTT.

For the CDR3, the DNA is TGCAGCGTTGTGGACGGCTACACAGATACGCAGTATTTT. It specifies CSVVDGYTDTQYF. The genes are TRBV29-1 and TRBJ2-3; D is ambiguous. The germline gives CDR1 SQVTM, CDR2 ANQGSEA. The CDR3 loop spans 13 amino acids. Trimming stripped 4 bases from V and 2 bases from J, with 10 bases between.

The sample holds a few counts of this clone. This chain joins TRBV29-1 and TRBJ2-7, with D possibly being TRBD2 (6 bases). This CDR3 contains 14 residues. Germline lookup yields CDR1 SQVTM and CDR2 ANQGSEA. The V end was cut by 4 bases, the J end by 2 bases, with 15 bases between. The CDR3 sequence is CSVGVQEGPYEQYF. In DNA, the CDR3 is TGCAGCGTTGGGGTTCAGGAGGGACCCTACGAGCAGTACTTC.

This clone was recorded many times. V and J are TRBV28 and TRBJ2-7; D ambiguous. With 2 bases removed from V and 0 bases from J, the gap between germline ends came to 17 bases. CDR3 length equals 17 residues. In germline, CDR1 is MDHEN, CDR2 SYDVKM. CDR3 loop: CASSLRYARLSSYEQYF. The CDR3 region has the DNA TGTGCCAGCAGTTTACGCTACGCTCGGTTAAGCTCCTACGAGCAGTACTTC.

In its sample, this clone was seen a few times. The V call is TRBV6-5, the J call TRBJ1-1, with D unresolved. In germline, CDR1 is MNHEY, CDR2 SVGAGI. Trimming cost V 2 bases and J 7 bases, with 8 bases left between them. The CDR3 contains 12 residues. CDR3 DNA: TGTGCCAGCAGTTACGCGGTGGGTGAAGCTTTCTTT. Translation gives CASSYAVGEAFF.

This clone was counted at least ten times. CDR3 amino acids: CASSELGLAGYNEQFF. The CDR3 bases are TGTGCCAGCAGTGAGTTGGGACTAGCGGGATACAATGAGCAGTTCTTC. This rearrangement joins TRBV25-1 to TRBJ2-1; 13 nucleotides match TRBD2. Germline CDR1 MGHDK, CDR2 SYGVNS. J lost 4 bases, V lost 3 bases, and 3 bases had no gene match. The CDR3 length is 16 residues.

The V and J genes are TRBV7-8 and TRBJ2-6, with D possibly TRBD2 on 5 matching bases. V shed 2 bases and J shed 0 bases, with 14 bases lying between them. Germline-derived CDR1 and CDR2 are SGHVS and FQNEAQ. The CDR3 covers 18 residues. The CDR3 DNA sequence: TGTGCCAGCAGCTTACTAGTCGGAGACTACTCTGGGGCCAACGTCCTGACTTTC. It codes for CASSLLVGDYSGANVLTF.

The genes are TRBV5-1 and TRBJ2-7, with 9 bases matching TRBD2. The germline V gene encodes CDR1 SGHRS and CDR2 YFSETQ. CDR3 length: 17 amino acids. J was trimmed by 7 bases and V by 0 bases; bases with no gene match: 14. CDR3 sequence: CASSLDLAGTKRGEQYF. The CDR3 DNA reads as TGCGCCAGCAGCTTGGATCTAGCGGGAACTAAGCGGGGGGAGCAGTACTTC.

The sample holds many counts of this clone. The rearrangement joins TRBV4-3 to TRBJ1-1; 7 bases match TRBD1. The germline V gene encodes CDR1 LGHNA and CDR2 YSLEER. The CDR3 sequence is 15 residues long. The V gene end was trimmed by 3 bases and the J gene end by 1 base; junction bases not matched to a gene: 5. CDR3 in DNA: TGCGCCAGCAGCCAGACAGGGTATACGAACACTGAAGCTTTCTTT. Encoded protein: CASSQTGYTNTEAFF.

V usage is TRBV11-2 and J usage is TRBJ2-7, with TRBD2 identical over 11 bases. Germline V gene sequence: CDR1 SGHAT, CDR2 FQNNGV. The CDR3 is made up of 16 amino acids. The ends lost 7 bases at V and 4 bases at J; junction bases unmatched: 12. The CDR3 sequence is CASNTLTGLAVYEQYF. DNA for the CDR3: TGTGCCAGCAACACACTAACGGGACTAGCGGTTTACGAGCAGTACTTC.

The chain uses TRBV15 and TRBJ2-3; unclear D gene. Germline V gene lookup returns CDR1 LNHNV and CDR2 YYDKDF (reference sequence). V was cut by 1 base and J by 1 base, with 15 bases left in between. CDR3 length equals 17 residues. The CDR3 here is CATSRASPLPRTDTQYF. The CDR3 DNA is TGTGCCACCAGCAGAGCAAGCCCCCTACCCCGCACAGATACGCAGTATTTT.

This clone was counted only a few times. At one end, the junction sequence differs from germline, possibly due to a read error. The CDR3 DNA sequence: TGTGCCAGCGGTTTGGGACGGACTAACACCGGGGAGCTGTTTTTT. This sequence encodes CASGLGRTNTGELFF. The chain recombines TRBV28 with TRBJ2-2; the D call may be TRBD1 or TRBD2 (5 bases each). The CDR3 is 15 residues long. Germline CDR1 is MDHEN and CDR2 is SYDVKM. Full variable domain (rest looked up from reference TRBV28 and TRBJ2-2): DVKVTQSSRYLVKRTGEKVFLECVQDMDHENMFWYRQDPGLGLRLIYFSYDVKMKEKGDIPEGYSVSREKKERFSLILESASTNQTSMYLCASGLGRTNTGELFFGEGSRLTVL.

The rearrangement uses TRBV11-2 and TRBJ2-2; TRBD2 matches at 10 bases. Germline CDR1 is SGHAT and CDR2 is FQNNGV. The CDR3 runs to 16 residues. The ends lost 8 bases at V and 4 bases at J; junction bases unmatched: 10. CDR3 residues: CASRPLLAGITGELFF. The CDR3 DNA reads TGTGCCAGCCGCCCCCTACTAGCGGGAATCACCGGGGAGCTGTTTTTT. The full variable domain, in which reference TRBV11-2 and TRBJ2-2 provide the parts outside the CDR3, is EAGVAQSPRYKIIEKRQSVAFWCNPISGHATLYWYQQILGQGPKLLIQFQNNGVVDDSQLPKDRFSAERLKGVDSTLKIQPAKLEDSAVYLCASRPLLAGITGELFFGEGSRLTVL.

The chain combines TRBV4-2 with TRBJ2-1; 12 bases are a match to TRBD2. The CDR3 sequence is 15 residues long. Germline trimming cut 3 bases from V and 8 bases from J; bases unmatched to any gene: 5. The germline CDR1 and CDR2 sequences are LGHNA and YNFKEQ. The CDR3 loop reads CASSHLAGGKDEQFF. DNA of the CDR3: TGTGCCAGCAGCCACCTAGCGGGAGGGAAAGATGAGCAGTTCTTC.

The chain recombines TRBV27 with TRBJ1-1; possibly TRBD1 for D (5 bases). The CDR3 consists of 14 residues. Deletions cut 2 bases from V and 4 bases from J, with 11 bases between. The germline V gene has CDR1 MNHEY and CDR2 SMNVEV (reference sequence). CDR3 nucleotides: TGTGCCAGCAGTTTAAGGGGAGTTGGCACTGAAGCTTTCTTT. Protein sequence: CASSLRGVGTEAFF.

The CDR3: CASSAATGVYNEQFF. CDR3 coding DNA: TGCGCCAGCAGTGCTGCGACAGGGGTCTACAATGAGCAGTTCTTC. The rearrangement joins TRBV10-1 to TRBJ2-1, with TRBD1 matching over 8 bases. V lost 4 bases and J lost 3; bases outside the gene matches: 5. Germline CDR1 reads WNHNN; CDR2 reads SYGVQD (reference sequence). The CDR3 covers 15 residues.

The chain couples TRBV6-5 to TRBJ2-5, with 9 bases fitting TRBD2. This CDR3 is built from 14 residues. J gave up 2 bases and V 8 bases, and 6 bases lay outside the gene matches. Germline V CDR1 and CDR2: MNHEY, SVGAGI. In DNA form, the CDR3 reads TGTGCCAGCCGAGATAGCGGGAGACAAGAGACCCAGTACTTC. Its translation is CASRDSGRQETQYF.

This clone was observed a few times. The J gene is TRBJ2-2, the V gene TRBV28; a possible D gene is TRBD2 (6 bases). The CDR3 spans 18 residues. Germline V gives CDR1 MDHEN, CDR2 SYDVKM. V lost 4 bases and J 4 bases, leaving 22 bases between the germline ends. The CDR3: CASSSPAGGTHFTGELFF. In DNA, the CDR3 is TGTGCCAGCAGTTCCCCGGCTGGCGGGACCCACTTCACCGGGGAGCTGTTTTTT. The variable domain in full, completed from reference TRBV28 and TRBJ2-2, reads DVKVTQSSRYLVKRTGEKVFLECVQDMDHENMFWYRQDPGLGLRLIYFSYDVKMKEKGDIPEGYSVSREKKERFSLILESASTNQTSMYLCASSSPAGGTHFTGELFFGEGSRLTVL.

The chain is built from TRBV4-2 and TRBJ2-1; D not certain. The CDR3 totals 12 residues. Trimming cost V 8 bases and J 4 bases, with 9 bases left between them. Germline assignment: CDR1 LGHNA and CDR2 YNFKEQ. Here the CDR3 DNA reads TGTGCCAGCTTGGAATGGTACAATGAGCAGTTCTTC. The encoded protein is CASLEWYNEQFF.

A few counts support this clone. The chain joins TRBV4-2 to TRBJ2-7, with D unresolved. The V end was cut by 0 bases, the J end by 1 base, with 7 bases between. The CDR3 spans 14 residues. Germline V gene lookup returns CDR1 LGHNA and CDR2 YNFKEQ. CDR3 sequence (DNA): TGTGCCAGCAGCCAAGAACACATGTCCTACGAGCAGTACTTC. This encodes CASSQEHMSYEQYF.

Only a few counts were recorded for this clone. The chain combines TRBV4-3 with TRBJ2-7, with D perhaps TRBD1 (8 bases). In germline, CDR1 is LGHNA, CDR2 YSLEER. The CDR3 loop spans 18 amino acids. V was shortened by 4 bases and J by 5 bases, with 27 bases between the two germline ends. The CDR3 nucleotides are TGCGCCAGCAGCCCGGGACAGGCGGCAGGCGGGAGTGTACACGAGCAGTACTTC. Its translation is CASSPGQAAGGSVHEQYF.

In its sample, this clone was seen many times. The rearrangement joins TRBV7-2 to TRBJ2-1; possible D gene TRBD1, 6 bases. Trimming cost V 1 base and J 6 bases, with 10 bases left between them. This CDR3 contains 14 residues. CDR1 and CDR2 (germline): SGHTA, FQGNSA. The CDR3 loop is CASSLERGSNEQFF. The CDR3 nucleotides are TGTGCCAGCAGCTTAGAAAGGGGGTCCAATGAGCAGTTCTTC.

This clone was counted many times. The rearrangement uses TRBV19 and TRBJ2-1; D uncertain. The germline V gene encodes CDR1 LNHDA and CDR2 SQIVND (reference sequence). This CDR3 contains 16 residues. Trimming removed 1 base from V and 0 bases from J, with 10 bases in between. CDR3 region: CASSIANVNSYNEQFF. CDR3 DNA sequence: TGTGCCAGTAGTATAGCAAATGTCAACTCCTACAATGAGCAGTTCTTC. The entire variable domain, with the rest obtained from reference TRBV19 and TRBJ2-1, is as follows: DGGITQSPKYLFRKEGQNVTLSCEQNLNHDAMYWYRQDPGQGLRLIYYSQIVNDFQKGDIAEGYSVSREKKESFPLTVTSAQKNPTAFYLCASSIANVNSYNEQFFGPGTRLTVL.

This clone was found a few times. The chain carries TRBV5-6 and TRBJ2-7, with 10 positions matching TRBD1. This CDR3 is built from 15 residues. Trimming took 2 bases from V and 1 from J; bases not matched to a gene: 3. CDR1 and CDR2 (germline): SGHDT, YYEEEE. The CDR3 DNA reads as TGTGCCAGCAGCTTCCGGGACAGGGGTTCCTACGAGCAGTACTTC. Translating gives CASSFRDRGSYEQYF.

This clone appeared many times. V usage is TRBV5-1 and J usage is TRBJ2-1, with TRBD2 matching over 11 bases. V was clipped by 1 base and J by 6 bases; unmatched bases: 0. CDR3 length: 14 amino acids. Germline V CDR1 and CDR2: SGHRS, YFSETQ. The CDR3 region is CASSLTSGSNEQFF. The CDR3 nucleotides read TGCGCCAGCAGCTTGACTAGCGGGAGCAATGAGCAGTTCTTC.

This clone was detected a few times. The CDR3 bases are TGTGCCAGCAGTAGGACTGATACCTATGGCTACACCTTC. Encoded protein: CASSRTDTYGYTF. The J gene is TRBJ1-2, the V gene TRBV6-6; D not certain. Germline lookup yields CDR1 MNHNY and CDR2 SVGAGI (reference sequence). The CDR3 has 13 amino acids. V was clipped by 5 bases and J by 4 bases, with 11 bases between them.